One and the same sample provided the 18 T cell receptor beta chains below, sequenced in a study of blood T cell repertoires in COVID-19. Sequenced by immunoSEQ multiplex PCR; TCRdb stores in-frame clones only, minus some. The sample shows fewer than 150,000 clones, around 85% of them seen only once. Sequenced sample: peripheral blood. These receptors were obtained from a human donor in a cohort sampled during active COVID-19.

The chain links TRBV3-1 (or the pseudogene TRBV3-2) to TRBJ2-7, with a possible D match to TRBD2 (6 bases). This CDR3 is 13 amino acids long. Germline V lookup: CDR1 LGHDT, CDR2 YNNKEL (reference sequence). CDR3: CGKGRPASYEQYV. DNA of the CDR3: TGCGGCAAAGGGAGGCCAGCTTCCTACGAGCAGTACGTC.

The V gene is TRBV3-1 (or the pseudogene TRBV3-2), the J gene TRBJ2-5, with D possibly matching TRBD1 (6 bases). Germline CDR1 and CDR2: LGHDT and YNNKEL (reference sequence). V lost 1 base, J lost 2 bases, and 17 bases lay in between. CDR3 length equals 17 residues. CDR3 region: CASSQVAGAQGQETQYF. Written as DNA, the CDR3 is TGTGCCAGCAGCCAAGTGGCAGGGGCGCAGGGACAAGAGACCCAGTACTTC.

This clone was seen a single time. The CDR3 sequence: CAIHGRIPNSPLHF. As DNA, the CDR3 is TGTGCCATCCACGGCAGGATCCCCAATTCACCCCTCCACTTT. The chain recombines TRBV2 with TRBJ1-6; D remains unclear. Trimming removed 10 bases at V and 7 bases at J, with 17 bases between. This CDR3 has 14 residues. CDR1 is SNHLY and CDR2 is FYNNEI in the germline V gene.

The J gene is TRBJ2-2, the V gene TRBV9, with 9 bases that match TRBD2. J gave up 7 bases and V 3 bases, and 10 bases lay outside the gene matches. Germline V gives CDR1 SGDLS, CDR2 YYNGEE. The CDR3 has 16 residues. The CDR3 coding sequence is TGTGCCAGCAGCGCCCTTGGTAGCGGGAGTGGCGGGGAGCTGTTTTTT. It is translated as CASSALGSGSGGELFF. The whole variable domain, remainder taken from reference TRBV9 and TRBJ2-2, is DSGVTQTPKHLITATGQRVTLRCSPRSGDLSVYWYQQSLDQGLQFLIQYYNGEERAKGNILERFSAQQFPDLHSELNLSSLELGDSALYFCASSALGSGSGGELFFGEGSRLTVL.

The V call is TRBV5-5, the J call TRBJ2-7, with D possibly TRBD1 on 5 matching bases. V lost 3 bases, J lost 3 bases, and 7 bases lay in between. Germline V CDR1 and CDR2: SGHKS, YYEKEE (reference sequence). The CDR3 is 12 residues long. CDR3 sequence: CASSYTGYEQYV. The CDR3 region has the DNA TGTGCCAGCAGCTATACAGGCTACGAGCAGTACGTC.

J is TRBJ2-1 and V is TRBV9; 7 nucleotides agree with TRBD2. Germline assignment: CDR1 SGDLS and CDR2 YYNGEE. The V gene end was trimmed by 0 bases and the J gene end by 7 bases; junction bases not matched to a gene: 10. This CDR3 contains 16 residues. CDR3 sequence (DNA): TGTGCCAGCAGCGTAGAGTGGGCGGGGGACCCAAATGAGCAGTTCTTC. Its translation is CASSVEWAGDPNEQFF.

CDR3 residues: CASSQDPTGELFF. The DNA of the CDR3 is TGTGCCAGCAGCCAAGATCCGACCGGGGAGCTGTTTTTT. The J gene is TRBJ2-2, the V gene TRBV3-1 (or the pseudogene TRBV3-2); D gene uncertain. The V gene's germline CDR1 is LGHDT and CDR2 YNNKEL (reference sequence). Trimming shortened V by 0 bases and J by 5 bases, and 4 bases separated the two germline ends. This CDR3 contains 13 residues.

The V gene is TRBV4-3, the J gene TRBJ2-1, with a possible D match to TRBD2 (6 bases). Germline CDR1 LGHNA, CDR2 YSLEER. Between the trimmed V and J ends, which lost 4 bases and 5 bases, there was a span of 15 bases. CDR3 size: 15 residues. CDR3 coding DNA: TGCGCCAGCAGCCCCCGGAGAATAGCGGACAATGAGCAGTTCTTC. This codes for CASSPRRIADNEQFF.

J is TRBJ1-2 and V is TRBV5-8, with D hard to call. Per the germline V gene, CDR1 is SGHTS and CDR2 is YDEGEE. The CDR3 contains 17 residues. V lost 0 bases to trimming and J lost 0 bases, with 15 bases between them. The CDR3 nucleotides read TGTGCCAGCAGCTTGGGCCGGCGGGGTGTAGCTAACTATGGCTACACCTTC. Its translation: CASSLGRRGVANYGYTF.

The chain is built from TRBV2 and TRBJ1-1; TRBD1 might be the D (6 bases). The CDR3 has 13 amino acids. The germline V and J ends were trimmed by 7 bases and 1 base, with 10 bases remaining between them. CDR1 SNHLY and CDR2 FYNNEI come from the germline V gene. CDR3 bases: TGTGCCAGCATCGGACAGCCGAACACTGAAGCTTTCTTT. Translation: CASIGQPNTEAFF.

This chain links TRBV21-1 with TRBJ2-2; TRBD2 is the table's D call, not checked against the DNA. TRBV21-1 is labeled a pseudogene. CDR3 length: 16 residues. The CDR3 DNA follows: TGTGCCAGCAGACTAGAGCGGGCCCTGAACACCGGGGAGCTGTTTTTT. Amino acids: CASRLERALNTGELFF.

CDR3 nucleotides: TGCAGCGTTGAAGTGGTGCGCAATGAGCAGTTCTTC. Its translation is CSVEVVRNEQFF. The J gene is TRBJ2-1, the V gene TRBV29-1; D unclear. The CDR3 is 12 amino acids. CDR1 and CDR2 from the germline V gene are SQVTM and ANQGSEA. Deletions cut 1 base from V and 6 bases from J, with 7 bases between.

The V gene is TRBV2, the J gene TRBJ2-5, with 8 bases that match TRBD2. The CDR3 totals 15 residues. The junction had 14 bases not matched to a gene; V was cut back by 9 bases and J by 5 bases. Germline V gene sequence: CDR1 SNHLY, CDR2 FYNNEI. CDR3 residues: CASLQVAGFPETQYF. CDR3 DNA: TGTGCCAGTCTACAGGTAGCGGGGTTCCCGGAGACCCAGTACTTC.

This clone was found once. The CDR3 region is CASSAGGEIAKNIQYF. The CDR3 DNA follows: TGTGCCAGTAGTGCCGGTGGGGAGATAGCCAAAAACATTCAGTACTTC. V gene TRBV19 combines with J gene TRBJ2-4; D perhaps matches TRBD2 (5 bases). The V end lost 5 bases, the J end lost 0 bases, and 14 bases lay between the germline ends. CDR1 is LNHDA, CDR2 SQIVND, per germline (reference sequence). The CDR3 totals 16 residues.

The CDR3 nucleotides are TGCGCCAGCAGCCAAGATAGAGGTTTTTCTGGAAACACCATATATTTT. Its translation is CASSQDRGFSGNTIYF. J is TRBJ1-3 and V is TRBV4-3, with D unresolved. The V gene's germline CDR1 is LGHNA and CDR2 YSLEER. Deletions cut 0 bases from V and 1 base from J, with 10 bases between. CDR3 length: 16 residues.

The count of this clone is one. The V call is TRBV19, the J call TRBJ2-7; D is unclear. Germline V lookup: CDR1 LNHDA, CDR2 SQIVND (reference sequence). Deletions cut 9 bases from V and 1 base from J, with 13 bases between. The CDR3 has 13 residues. The CDR3 spells CASRGGSSYEQYF. CDR3 sequence (DNA): TGTGCCAGCAGAGGTGGCAGTTCCTACGAGCAGTACTTC.

This chain connects TRBV7-3 to TRBJ2-3, with D possibly matching TRBD1 (5 bases). There are 13 residues in the CDR3. V was clipped by 0 bases and J by 5 bases, with 6 bases between them. Per the germline V gene, CDR1 is SGHTA and CDR2 is FQGTGA. The CDR3 protein is CASSLTDRDTQYF. CDR3 nucleotides: TGTGCCAGCAGCTTAACCGACAGAGATACGCAGTATTTT.

This chain connects TRBV7-3 to TRBJ2-5; D may be TRBD2 (6 bases). V was shortened by 5 bases and J by 1 base, with 17 bases between the two germline ends. The germline CDR1 and CDR2 sequences are SGHTA and FQGTGA. The CDR3 runs 16 residues. The CDR3 reads CASSLTPTSSQETQYF. CDR3 in DNA: TGTGCCAGCAGCCTCACCCCTACTAGCAGCCAAGAGACCCAGTACTTC.